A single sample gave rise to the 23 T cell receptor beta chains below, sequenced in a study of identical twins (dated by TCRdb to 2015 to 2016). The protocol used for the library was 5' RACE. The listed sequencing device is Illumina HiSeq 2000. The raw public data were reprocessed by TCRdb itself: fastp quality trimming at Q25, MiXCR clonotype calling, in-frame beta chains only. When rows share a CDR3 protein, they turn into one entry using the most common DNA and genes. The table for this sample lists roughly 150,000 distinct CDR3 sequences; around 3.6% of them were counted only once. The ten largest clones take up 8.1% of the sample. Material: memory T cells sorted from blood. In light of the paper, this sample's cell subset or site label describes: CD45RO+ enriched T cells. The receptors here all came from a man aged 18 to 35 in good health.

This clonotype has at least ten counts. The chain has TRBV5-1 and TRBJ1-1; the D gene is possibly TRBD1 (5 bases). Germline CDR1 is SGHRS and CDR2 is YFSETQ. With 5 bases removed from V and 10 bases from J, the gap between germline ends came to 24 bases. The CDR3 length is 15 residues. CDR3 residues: CASRKNRDASGGAFF. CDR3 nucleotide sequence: TGCGCCAGCAGGAAAAACCGGGACGCCTCCGGGGGAGCTTTCTTT. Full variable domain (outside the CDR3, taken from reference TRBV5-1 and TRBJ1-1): KAGVTQTPRYLIKTRGQQVTLSCSPISGHRSVSWYQQTPGQGLQFLFEYFSETQRNKGNFPGRFSGRQFSNSRSEMNVSTLELGDSALYLCASRKNRDASGGAFFGQGTRLTVV.

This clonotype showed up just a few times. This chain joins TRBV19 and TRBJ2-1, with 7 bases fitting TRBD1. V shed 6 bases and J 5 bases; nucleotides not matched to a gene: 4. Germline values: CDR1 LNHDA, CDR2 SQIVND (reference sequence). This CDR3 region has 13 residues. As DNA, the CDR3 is TGTGCCAGTAGCAGGGGGTGGAACAATGAGCAGTTCTTC. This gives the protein CASSRGWNNEQFF.

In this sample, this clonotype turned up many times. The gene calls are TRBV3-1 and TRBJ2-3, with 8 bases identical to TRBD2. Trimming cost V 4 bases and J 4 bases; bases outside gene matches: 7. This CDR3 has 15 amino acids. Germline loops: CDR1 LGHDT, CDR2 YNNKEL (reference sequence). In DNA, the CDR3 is TGTGCCAGCAGCCCAGGAGTCGGGAGGGCAGATACGCAGTATTTT. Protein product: CASSPGVGRADTQYF.

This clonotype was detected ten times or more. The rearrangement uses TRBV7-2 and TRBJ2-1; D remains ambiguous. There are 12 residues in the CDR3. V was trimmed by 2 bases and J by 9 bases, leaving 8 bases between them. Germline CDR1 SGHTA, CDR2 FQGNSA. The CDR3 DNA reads TGTGCCAGCAGCTTACGATCCAGTGAGCAGTTCTTC. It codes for CASSLRSSEQFF.

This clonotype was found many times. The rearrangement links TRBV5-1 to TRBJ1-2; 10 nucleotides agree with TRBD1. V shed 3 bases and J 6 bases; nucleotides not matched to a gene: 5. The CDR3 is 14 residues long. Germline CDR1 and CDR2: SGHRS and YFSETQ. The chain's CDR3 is CASSSPDRGNGYTF. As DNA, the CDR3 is TGCGCCAGCAGCTCCCCGGACAGGGGGAATGGCTACACCTTC. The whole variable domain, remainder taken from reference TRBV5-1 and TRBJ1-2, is KAGVTQTPRYLIKTRGQQVTLSCSPISGHRSVSWYQQTPGQGLQFLFEYFSETQRNKGNFPGRFSGRQFSNSRSEMNVSTLELGDSALYLCASSSPDRGNGYTFGSGTRLTVV.

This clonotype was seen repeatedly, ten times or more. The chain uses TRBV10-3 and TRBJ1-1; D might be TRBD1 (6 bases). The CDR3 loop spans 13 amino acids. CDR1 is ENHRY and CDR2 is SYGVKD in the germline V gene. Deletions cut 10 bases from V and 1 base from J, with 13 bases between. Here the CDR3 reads CATDGGANTEAFF. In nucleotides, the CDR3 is TGTGCCACCGACGGGGGGGCGAACACTGAAGCTTTCTTT.

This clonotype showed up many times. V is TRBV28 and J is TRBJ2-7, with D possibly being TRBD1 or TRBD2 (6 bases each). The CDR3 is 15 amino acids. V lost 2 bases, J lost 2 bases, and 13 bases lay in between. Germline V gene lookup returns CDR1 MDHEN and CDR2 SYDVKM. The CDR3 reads CASSLVQGRTYEQYF. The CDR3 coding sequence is TGTGCCAGCAGTTTAGTCCAGGGGAGGACCTACGAGCAGTACTTC.

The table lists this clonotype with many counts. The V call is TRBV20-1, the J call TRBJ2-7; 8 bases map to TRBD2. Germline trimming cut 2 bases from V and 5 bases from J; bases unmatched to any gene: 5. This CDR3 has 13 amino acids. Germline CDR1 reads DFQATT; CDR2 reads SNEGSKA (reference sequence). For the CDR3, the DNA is TGCAGTGCTAGATCGGGAGGGGGGAACGAGCAGTACGTC. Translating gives CSARSGGGNEQYV.

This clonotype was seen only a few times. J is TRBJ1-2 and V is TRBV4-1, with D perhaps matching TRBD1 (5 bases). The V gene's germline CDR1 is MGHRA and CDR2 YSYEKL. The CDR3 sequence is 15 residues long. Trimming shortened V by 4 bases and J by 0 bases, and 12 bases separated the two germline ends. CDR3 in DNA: TGCGCCAGCAGCCCGCGACAGACAGCTAACTATGGCTACACCTTC. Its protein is CASSPRQTANYGYTF.

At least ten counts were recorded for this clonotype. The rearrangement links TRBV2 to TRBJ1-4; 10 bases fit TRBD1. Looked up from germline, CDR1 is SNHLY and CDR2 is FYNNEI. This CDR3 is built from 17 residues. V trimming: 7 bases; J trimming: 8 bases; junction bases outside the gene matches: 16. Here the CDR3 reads CASTMGGTGESGEKLFF. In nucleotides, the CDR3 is TGTGCCAGCACCATGGGGGGGACAGGGGAATCGGGGGAAAAACTGTTTTTT.

The CDR3 region is CASSQSGLLVTKYF. DNA for the CDR3: TGTGCCAGCAGCCAATCTGGACTCCTCGTCACTAAGTACTTC. The chain links TRBV13 to TRBJ2-7; TRBD2 might be the D (5 bases). The CDR3 sequence is 14 residues long. Germline V gene data show CDR1 as PRHDT and CDR2 as FYEKMQ (reference sequence). Between the trimmed V and J ends, which lost 5 bases and 11 bases, there was a span of 22 bases.

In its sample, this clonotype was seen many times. In nucleotides, the CDR3 is TGTGCCAGCAGGGTTCTAGCGGGAGGGAGCACAGATACGCAGTATTTT. Translation: CASRVLAGGSTDTQYF. The V call is TRBV2, the J call TRBJ2-3; the match to TRBD2 covers 12 bases. The CDR3 consists of 16 residues. The V gene's germline CDR1 is SNHLY and CDR2 FYNNEI. V was clipped by 6 bases and J by 0 bases; unmatched bases: 4.

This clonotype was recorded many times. CDR3 sequence (DNA): TGCAGTGCTAGCGACGCCGTGAGCGTTTCACCCCTCCACTTT. Protein sequence: CSASDAVSVSPLHF. This chain joins TRBV20-1 and TRBJ1-6; D remains unclear. V shed 3 bases and J shed 9 bases, with 15 bases lying between them. CDR1 is DFQATT, CDR2 SNEGSKA, per germline (reference sequence). CDR3 length: 14 residues.

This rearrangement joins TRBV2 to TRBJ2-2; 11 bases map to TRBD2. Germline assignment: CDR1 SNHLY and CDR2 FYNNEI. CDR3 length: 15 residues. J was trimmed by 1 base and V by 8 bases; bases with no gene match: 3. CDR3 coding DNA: TGTGCCAGCGGCGGGACTAGCGGGAACACCGGGGAGCTGTTTTTT. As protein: CASGGTSGNTGELFF.

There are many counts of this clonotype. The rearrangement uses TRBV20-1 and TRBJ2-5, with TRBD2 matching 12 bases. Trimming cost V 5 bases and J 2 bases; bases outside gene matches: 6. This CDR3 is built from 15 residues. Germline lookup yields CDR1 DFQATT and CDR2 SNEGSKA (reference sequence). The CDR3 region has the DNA TGCAGTGCTCTACCGACTAGCGGGAGACAAGAGACCCAGTACTTC. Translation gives CSALPTSGRQETQYF.

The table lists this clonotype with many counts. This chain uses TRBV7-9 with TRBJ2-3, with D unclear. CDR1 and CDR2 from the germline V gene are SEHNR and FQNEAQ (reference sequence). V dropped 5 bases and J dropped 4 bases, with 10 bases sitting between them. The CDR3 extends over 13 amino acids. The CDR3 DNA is TGTGCCAGCAGCCCGAGAGGCCCAGATACGCAGTATTTT. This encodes CASSPRGPDTQYF.

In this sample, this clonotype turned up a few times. CDR3 in DNA: TGTGCCAGCAGCTCGGCTATAGCGGCAAGTTTGAGGAATGAGCAGTTCTTC. Amino acids: CASSSAIAASLRNEQFF. The chain couples TRBV7-2 to TRBJ2-1; weak D call: TRBD2 (6 bases). The germline V gene has CDR1 SGHTA and CDR2 FQGNSA. The ends were cut back, 4 bases at V and 7 bases at J, with 23 bases in the middle. The CDR3 length is 17 residues.

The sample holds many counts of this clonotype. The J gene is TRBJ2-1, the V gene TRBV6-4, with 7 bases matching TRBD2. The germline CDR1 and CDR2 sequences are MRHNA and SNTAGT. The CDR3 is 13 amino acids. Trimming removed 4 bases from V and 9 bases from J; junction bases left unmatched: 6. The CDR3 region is CASSGSGIGEQFF. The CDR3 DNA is TGTGCCAGCAGTGGCAGCGGGATAGGTGAGCAGTTCTTC.

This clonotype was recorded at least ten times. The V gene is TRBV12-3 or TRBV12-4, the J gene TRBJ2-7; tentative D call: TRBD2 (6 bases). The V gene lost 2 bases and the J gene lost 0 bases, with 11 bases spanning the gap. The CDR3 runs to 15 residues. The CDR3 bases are TGTGCCAGCAGTTTATCCCACGGGAGCTCCTACGAGCAGTACTTC. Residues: CASSLSHGSSYEQYF.

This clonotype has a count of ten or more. CDR3: CASSFLGGRGMIQYF. DNA of the CDR3: TGTGCCAGCAGTTTCTTAGGAGGCAGGGGGATGATTCAGTACTTC. This rearrangement joins TRBV28 to TRBJ2-4; 7 bases match TRBD1. V trimming: 3 bases; J trimming: 10 bases; junction bases outside the gene matches: 12. Germline-derived CDR1 and CDR2 are MDHEN and SYDVKM. The CDR3 extends over 15 amino acids.

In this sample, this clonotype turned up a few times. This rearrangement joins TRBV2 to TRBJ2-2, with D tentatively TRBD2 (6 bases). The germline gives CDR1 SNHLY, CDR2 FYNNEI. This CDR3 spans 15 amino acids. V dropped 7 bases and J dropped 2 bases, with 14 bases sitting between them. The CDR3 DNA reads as TGTGCCAGCAAGGGACTCCCTGCCAACACCGGGGAGCTGTTTTTT. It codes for CASKGLPANTGELFF.

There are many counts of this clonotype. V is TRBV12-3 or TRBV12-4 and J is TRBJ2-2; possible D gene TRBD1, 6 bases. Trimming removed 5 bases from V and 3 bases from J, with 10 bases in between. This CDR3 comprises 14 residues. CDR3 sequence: CASSGTGYTGELFF. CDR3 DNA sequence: TGTGCCAGCAGTGGAACAGGGTACACCGGGGAGCTGTTTTTT.

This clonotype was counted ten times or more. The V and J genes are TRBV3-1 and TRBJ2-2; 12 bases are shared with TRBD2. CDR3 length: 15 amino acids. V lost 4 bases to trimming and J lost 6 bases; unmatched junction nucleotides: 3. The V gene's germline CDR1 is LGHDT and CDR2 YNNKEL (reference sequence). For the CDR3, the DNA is TGTGCCAGCAGCCTCCGACTAGCGGGAGCCGGGGAGCTGTTTTTT. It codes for CASSLRLAGAGELFF.